A selection of T cell receptor beta chains follows, all from one sample in a study of human T cells and chemical hapten exposure. TCRdb reprocessed the RACE reads with MiXCR, giving one entry per CDR3 protein. The data contain 90,000 to 110,000 distinct CDR3 sequences, roughly a tenth of them seen just once; the ten biggest clones take up 2.5% to 3.5%. The material sequenced was whole blood, taken in connection with sensitization to the hapten diphenylcyclopropenone (DPC). These receptors were collected from a woman aged 40 to 50 with alopecia areata. Some clones in this sample may be carry-over from other donors' samples. The conserved cysteine and the conserved F or W are not part of the CDR3 here. A D gene is named only where the DNA matches it firmly. The listing skips clone size in some rows; elsewhere it reads once, few, many or a size class.

J gene	clone size	V gene	D gene	CDR3 protein
TRBJ2-3	few	TRBV6-5	TRBD1	ASSSQGVLDTQY
TRBJ2-7	many	TRBV12-3/TRBV12-4	TRBD1	ASTLGQSSSYEQY
TRBJ2-2	few	TRBV4-1	TRBD2	ASSQWPSGENTGELF
TRBJ2-2	.	TRBV24-1	TRBD1	ATSDSPGTGPNTGELF
TRBJ2-5	once	TRBV5-1	TRBD2	SSSSLAGGQETQY
TRBJ2-5	.	TRBV3-1	.	ASRRRGRETQY
TRBJ2-3	medium-sized	TRBV11-2	.	ASLRSGTDTQY
TRBJ1-2	.	TRBV30	.	AWSASDWGGYT
TRBJ2-5	.	TRBV7-6	TRBD2	ASSPRGGRPKETQY
TRBJ2-5	few	TRBV9	.	ASSVRAAGETQY
TRBJ1-1	many	TRBV4-2	TRBD1	ASSQADRVNTEAF
TRBJ2-7	few	TRBV14	.	ASSQGGGRSYEQY
TRBJ2-1	.	TRBV11-1	.	ASLRAGRNEQF
TRBJ1-1	.	TRBV5-6	.	ASSLQEIGVNTEAF
TRBJ1-1	many	TRBV5-1	.	ASSLEGMNTEAF
TRBJ2-7	few	TRBV3-1	.	ASSGNGVYEQY
TRBJ2-3	many	TRBV12-3/TRBV12-4	TRBD2	ASSPIAGPQY
TRBJ2-5	many	TRBV18	.	ASSLAVDQY
TRBJ1-5	many	TRBV7-9	TRBD1	ASTHTGGMNSNQPQH
TRBJ1-1	many	TRBV7-7	TRBD1	ASSLGTDTEAF
TRBJ1-2	many	TRBV20-1	.	SARDGNYGYT
TRBJ2-2	many	TRBV2	.	ASNLPGSTGELF
TRBJ1-4	many	TRBV2	TRBD1	ASRMDRANEKLF
TRBJ1-5	.	TRBV20-1	.	SASGTLSNQPQH
TRBJ2-1	many	TRBV19	.	ASSIRGIVLHNEQF
TRBJ2-7	.	TRBV6-2/TRBV6-3	TRBD2	ASSVFPGGSYEQY
TRBJ2-1	many	TRBV6-1	TRBD2	ASSDGLAAREEQF
TRBJ2-2	many	TRBV4-3	TRBD2	ASSQDNGGAGFGELF
TRBJ2-4	.	TRBV29-1	.	SVQTGNIQY
TRBJ2-2	few	TRBV7-3	.	ASSLIGGNGELF
TRBJ2-2	many	TRBV27	.	ASRTLRGFGELF
TRBJ2-1	few	TRBV7-2	.	ASSLSPFTYNEQF
TRBJ2-3	.	TRBV29-1	.	SVRPHRQSLKTDTQY
TRBJ2-1	.	TRBV5-1	.	ASSLEWGFYNEQF
TRBJ1-6	few	TRBV6-2/TRBV6-3	.	ASSNGILLH
TRBJ2-3	many	TRBV24-1	TRBD2	ATSDQISTSGGPTDTQY
TRBJ2-6	few	TRBV29-1	.	SVEDLWGAGANVLT
TRBJ1-2	.	TRBV3-1	.	ASSQAGNYGYT
TRBJ1-2	.	TRBV20-1	.	SADRNGYT
TRBJ2-1	.	TRBV15	TRBD2	ATSPRLADNEQF
TRBJ2-5	many	TRBV28	.	ASRYREGTQY